Presented here are 7 T cell receptor beta chains from one specimen sequenced in a study of cytomegalovirus exposure and HLA in healthy donors. It was with 60 Vbeta and 13 Jbeta primers that the PCR ran. The protocol was immunoSEQ multiplex PCR, while the TCRdb copy is restricted to in-frame clones and leaves out a portion. The sample holds 150,000 to 200,000 clones; approximately 85% are singletons and the top ten take about 1.8%. Sample: PBMCs. The source is a man aged 18 to 35 in good health and CMV-seronegative.

As for this clone: Other DNA sequences in the sample encode the same CDR3. The chain combines TRBV6-1 with TRBJ2-3, with 7 bases that match TRBD1. The CDR3 spans 13 residues. J gave up 6 bases and V 10 bases, and 10 bases lay outside the gene matches. Germline loops: CDR1 MNHNS, CDR2 SASEGT. CDR3 amino acids: CATDRARWDTQYF. For the CDR3, the DNA is TGTGCCACTGACAGGGCCCGCTGGGATACGCAGTATTTT.

This rearrangement joins TRBV12-5 to TRBJ1-5; 11 nucleotides match TRBD1. The germline V gene encodes CDR1 LGHNT and CDR2 FRNRAP. Trimming at V came to 5 bases and at J to 6 bases, leaving 12 bases not matched to a gene. The CDR3 runs 17 residues. The CDR3 is CASGTPDRGLLSQPQHF. CDR3 nucleotide sequence: TGTGCTAGTGGTACCCCGGACAGGGGGCTTTTGTCTCAGCCCCAGCATTTT.

The rearrangement links TRBV28 to TRBJ2-7, with 11 nucleotides matching TRBD2. CDR1 and CDR2 (germline): MDHEN, SYDVKM. The CDR3 runs to 18 residues. Trimming cost V 3 bases and J 4 bases; bases outside gene matches: 14. The CDR3: CASSFRGSLGLAVYEQYF. CDR3 DNA sequence: TGTGCCAGCAGTTTCCGCGGTAGTTTGGGACTAGCGGTTTACGAGCAGTACTTC.

V and J are TRBV7-9 and TRBJ2-1; 8 nucleotides match TRBD2. The CDR3 extends over 16 amino acids. Unmatched junction bases numbered 5, after V lost 4 bases and J lost 0 bases. The germline V gene has CDR1 SEHNR and CDR2 FQNEAQ (reference sequence). CDR3 nucleotides: TGTGCCAGCAGCTCTATGAGCGGGAGCTCCTACAATGAGCAGTTCTTC. Amino acids: CASSSMSGSSYNEQFF.

V is TRBV7-9 and J is TRBJ2-2, with D possibly TRBD1 on 6 matching bases. V was clipped by 5 bases and J by 0 bases, with 10 bases between them. This CDR3 comprises 15 residues. Germline V gives CDR1 SEHNR, CDR2 FQNEAQ (reference sequence). CDR3 amino acids: CASSRDNPNTGELFF. The CDR3 DNA reads as TGTGCCAGCAGCCGGGACAACCCGAACACCGGGGAGCTGTTTTTT.

With respect to this clone: Relative to the germline gene, one junction end is altered; a read error may explain this. The chain employs TRBV7-7 and TRBJ1-2; 7 bases match TRBD1. The CDR3 has 14 amino acids. CDR1 and CDR2 (germline): SSHAT, FNYEAQ (reference sequence). The DNA of the CDR3 is TGTGCTAGCAGCAAAGGCGACAGGGACTATGGCTACACCTTC. Translated: CASSKGDRDYGYTF.

This sequence joins TRBV5-1 and TRBJ2-1, with D maybe TRBD2 (7 bases). Trimming took off 0 bases at V and 8 bases at J, with 15 bases between the two ends. The CDR3 totals 15 residues. Germline CDR1 reads SGHRS; CDR2 reads YFSETQ. CDR3 coding DNA: TGCGCCAGCAGCTTGGCCGGGGGGCCCTGGGATGAGCAGTTCTTC. This gives the protein CASSLAGGPWDEQFF.